This T cell receptor (beta chain) originates from a study of T cell responses to AZD1222 COVID-19 vaccine. Using immunoSEQ multiplex PCR, the repertoire was profiled, and TCRdb retains in-frame clones only, with some absent. The sample has 150,000 to 200,000 clones; under 95% are singletons. V was pared by 8 bases and J by 4 bases, with 12 bases of the junction left unmatched. The CDR3 spans 15 residues. Germline V gene data show CDR1 as MNHEY and CDR2 as SMNVEV (reference sequence). This sequence was found in an adult who received the AZD1222 COVID-19 vaccine. The rearrangement uses TRBV27 and TRBJ2-7; 9 bases agree with TRBD2. Sequenced material: peripheral blood, taken 28 days after the second AZD1222 dose. In nucleotides, the CDR3 is TGTGCCAGCTCTACCATAGCGGGAGTAATATACGAGCAGTACTTC. It codes for CASSTIAGVIYEQYF.